This entry features one T cell receptor beta chain sequence. The data stem from a study of blood T cell repertoires in COVID-19. Study at large: Specimens from acute and convalescent COVID-19 originated in the United States, Italy and Spain.

The CDR3 is made up of 18 amino acids. Germline V gives CDR1 MGHRA, CDR2 YSYEKL. The J segment lost 4 bases and the V segment lost 3 bases, leaving 12 bases of the junction unmatched. The assay was immunoSEQ multiplex PCR, and TCRdb's table has in-frame clones only and misses some. The table has about 670,000 clones, approximately 90% seen once. The chain recombines TRBV4-1 with TRBJ2-1, with 10 bases matching TRBD1. This TCR derives from a woman aged 18-29 years with acute or convalescent COVID-19. Sequencing was performed on peripheral blood. In DNA, the CDR3 is TGCGCCAGCAGCCACCCCAGGGGAAGGGACAGGGGTTACAATGAGCAGTTCTTC. It yields the protein CASSHPRGRDRGYNEQFF.